Below are 19 T cell receptor beta chains sequenced from a single sample in a study of blood T cell repertoires in COVID-19 (dated by TCRdb to 2019 to 2021). The library was obtained by the immunoSEQ multiplex PCR assay. TCRdb retrieved this table from immuneACCESS and kept in-frame rearrangements only. Not all clones are present; in checked studies, unresolved V genes account for under half, and no reason is known for the remainder. This sample has over 200,000 clones in its table, and about 85% of those were observed once. Roughly 20% of the sample is in the top ten clones. The sequenced sample consisted of PBMCs or T cells enriched from blood (not recorded which). These receptors came from a man aged 35 to 55 who had recovered from COVID-19.

This chain connects TRBV2 to TRBJ2-4; D is perhaps TRBD2 (6 bases). This CDR3 is built from 14 residues. Germline CDR1 SNHLY, CDR2 FYNNEI. The V end was cut by 6 bases, the J end by 0 bases, with 9 bases between. The CDR3 here is CASSPGLAKNIQYF. The CDR3 DNA sequence: TGTGCCAGCAGCCCGGGACTAGCCAAAAACATTCAGTACTTC.

Comment on this clone: Other DNA sequences from this sample encode an identical CDR3 as well. V gene TRBV28 combines with J gene TRBJ2-7, with 7 bases matching TRBD2. Germline CDR1 MDHEN, CDR2 SYDVKM. With 6 bases clipped from V and 2 bases from J, the junction kept 4 bases outside the gene matches. CDR3 size: 13 residues. Written as DNA, the CDR3 is TGTGCCAGCAGCCCTAGCGGTGCCTACGAGCAGTACTTC. Its protein is CASSPSGAYEQYF.

The genes are TRBV21-1 and TRBJ1-2. TRBV21-1 is listed as a pseudogene. The CDR3 loop spans 17 amino acids. CDR3 nucleotide sequence: TGTGCCAGCAGCAAGAAGGGAGAGGGATCGGCTAACTATGGCTACACCTTC. Amino acid sequence: CASSKKGEGSANYGYTF.

This chain links TRBV5-1 with TRBJ2-3; D ambiguous. V lost 1 base to trimming and J lost 1 base, with 10 bases between them. Germline V gene lookup returns CDR1 SGHRS and CDR2 YFSETQ. The CDR3 length is 15 residues. The CDR3, as DNA: TGCGCCAGCAGCTTGCGAGCTCCCGGCACAGATACGCAGTATTTT. It is translated as CASSLRAPGTDTQYF.

V usage is TRBV3-1 (or the pseudogene TRBV3-2) and J usage is TRBJ1-5; D is perhaps TRBD1 (5 bases). CDR1 is LGHDT, CDR2 YNNKEL, per germline (reference sequence). This CDR3 has 17 residues. The ends were cut back, 2 bases at V and 0 bases at J, with 14 bases in the middle. The CDR3 reads CASSQSRGRPSNQPQHF. CDR3 DNA: TGTGCCAGCAGCCAAAGTAGGGGCAGACCTAGCAATCAGCCCCAGCATTTT.

This clone was counted once. CDR3 sequence (DNA): TGTGCCAGCAGCTTAACAGGGAAAGGGACCTACGAGCAGTACTTC. This encodes CASSLTGKGTYEQYF. J is TRBJ2-7 and V is TRBV7-2, with a possible D match to TRBD1 (6 bases). The length of the CDR3 is 15 residues. V lost 2 bases to trimming and J lost 2 bases, with 13 bases between them. The germline gives CDR1 SGHTA, CDR2 FQGNSA.

V and J are TRBV7-9 and TRBJ1-6; D remains unclear. The V end was cut by 1 base, the J end by 8 bases, with 12 bases between. The CDR3 totals 15 residues. The germline CDR1 and CDR2 sequences are SEHNR and FQNEAQ (reference sequence). The CDR3 bases are TGTGCCAGCAGCTTAGGCGGGTCAGATTATTCACCCCTCCACTTT. It translates to CASSLGGSDYSPLHF.

The chain couples TRBV19 to TRBJ2-1; 8 bases are shared with TRBD2. CDR3 length equals 15 residues. Unmatched junction bases numbered 10, after V lost 6 bases and J lost 6 bases. CDR1 and CDR2 (germline): LNHDA, SQIVND (reference sequence). CDR3 region: CASRSSSGWVNEQFF. The CDR3 DNA is TGTGCCAGTAGATCTTCTAGCGGGTGGGTCAATGAGCAGTTCTTC. Looking up the rest from reference TRBV19 and TRBJ2-1 gives the full variable domain: DGGITQSPKYLFRKEGQNVTLSCEQNLNHDAMYWYRQDPGQGLRLIYYSQIVNDFQKGDIAEGYSVSREKKESFPLTVTSAQKNPTAFYLCASRSSSGWVNEQFFGPGTRLTVL.

The genes are TRBV15 and TRBJ1-5, with D possibly matching TRBD1 (5 bases). Looked up from germline, CDR1 is LNHNV and CDR2 is YYDKDF (reference sequence). V was cut by 5 bases and J by 4 bases, with 15 bases left in between. The CDR3 runs 15 residues. CDR3 sequence (DNA): TGTGCCACCAGCGAACACAGGATCTCGAATCAGCCCCAGCATTTT. It encodes CATSEHRISNQPQHF.

Details on this clone: The junction shows a germline mismatch at one end, possibly a read error. The chain carries TRBV7-7 and TRBJ2-3; 7 bases line up with TRBD1. CDR3 length: 14 amino acids. Germline V CDR1 and CDR2: SSHAT, FNYEAQ (reference sequence). CDR3: CASSTGTGTDTQYF. DNA for the CDR3: TGTGCTAGCAGCACCGGGACAGGCACAGATACGCAGTATTTT.

The sample holds one count of this clone. This rearrangement joins TRBV29-1 to TRBJ1-2; 10 bases map to TRBD1. This CDR3 contains 13 residues. Germline values: CDR1 SQVTM, CDR2 ANQGSEA. The J segment lost 2 bases and the V segment lost 7 bases, leaving 4 bases of the junction unmatched. CDR3 DNA sequence: TGCAGCGCCAGGACAGGGGGGAACTATGGCTACACCTTC. Protein: CSARTGGNYGYTF.

This chain connects TRBV30 to TRBJ1-1; the D is unclear. The length of the CDR3 is 10 residues. Per the germline V gene, CDR1 is GTSNPN and CDR2 is SVGIG (reference sequence). The germline V and J ends were trimmed by 5 bases and 8 bases, with 9 bases remaining between them. CDR3 DNA sequence: TGTGCCTGGGGAGCGTTGGAAGCTTTCTTT. As protein: CAWGALEAFF.

This clone has a single count. This may come from a read error, since a much larger clone is one base off. The chain uses TRBV7-2 and TRBJ2-7; 13 nucleotides match TRBD2. This CDR3 region has 15 residues. Trimming cost V 6 bases and J 0 bases; bases outside gene matches: 2. Germline CDR1 and CDR2: SGHTA and FQGNSA. The CDR3 DNA is TGTGCCAGCAGTTGGACTAGCGGGAGCTCCTACGAGCAGTACTTC. Residues: CASSWTSGSSYEQYF.

Comments on this clone: This sample also contains other DNA sequences that code for the same CDR3. J is TRBJ1-2 and V is TRBV5-4; the match to TRBD1 covers 9 bases. Germline CDR1 is SGHNT and CDR2 is YYREEE (reference sequence). With V trimmed by 4 bases and J by 7 bases, 5 bases remained unmatched. This CDR3 spans 13 amino acids. CDR3 sequence reads: CASSLQGASGYTF. CDR3 nucleotide sequence: TGTGCCAGCAGCCTACAGGGGGCGAGTGGCTACACCTTC.

This chain joins TRBV5-5 and TRBJ1-1; a weak D match, TRBD1 (5 bases). V was clipped by 2 bases and J by 5 bases, with 13 bases between them. This CDR3 is built from 14 residues. Germline V gene lookup returns CDR1 SGHKS and CDR2 YYEKEE (reference sequence). CDR3: CASSFGAEVTEAFF. The CDR3 nucleotides are TGTGCCAGCAGCTTTGGGGCAGAGGTGACTGAAGCTTTCTTT.

V usage is TRBV30 and J usage is TRBJ2-5; D remains ambiguous. Trimming removed 5 bases at V and 7 bases at J, with 14 bases between. The CDR3 has 12 amino acids. Germline values: CDR1 GTSNPN, CDR2 SVGIG (reference sequence). The CDR3 bases are TGTGCCTGGTCAGCGTCTGGTGGGACCCAGTACTTC. Translating gives CAWSASGGTQYF.

Worth noting for this clone: The identical CDR3 is also encoded by other nucleotide sequences in the sample. The genes are TRBV5-8 and TRBJ1-5; D might be TRBD1 (5 bases). Trimming stripped 4 bases from V and 0 bases from J, with 11 bases between. The CDR3 has 15 amino acids. Germline values: CDR1 SGHTS, CDR2 YDEGEE. This CDR3 reads CASSRQGHSNQPQHF. CDR3 DNA sequence: TGTGCCAGCAGCCGCCAGGGCCATAGCAATCAGCCCCAGCATTTT.

The rearrangement links TRBV19 to TRBJ2-1, with D possibly matching TRBD1 (5 bases). This CDR3 comprises 19 residues. Germline CDR1 LNHDA, CDR2 SQIVND (reference sequence). V lost 5 bases, J lost 0 bases, and 23 bases lay in between. CDR3 bases: TGTGCCAGTAGTCTTCCGGGTAGGGCAGGGCTTAGCTCCTACAATGAGCAGTTCTTC. Its protein product is CASSLPGRAGLSSYNEQFF.

The rearrangement links TRBV5-6 to TRBJ1-1; the D gene is possibly TRBD1 (6 bases). CDR3 length: 15 amino acids. Germline assignment: CDR1 SGHDT and CDR2 YYEEEE. V lost 0 bases, J lost 1 base, and 10 bases lay in between. The CDR3 DNA follows: TGTGCCAGCAGCTTGGGGATACAGGGGAACACTGAAGCTTTCTTT. Translation gives CASSLGIQGNTEAFF.